The 3 T cell receptor beta chains below come from one sample, sequenced in a study of blood T cell repertoires in COVID-19. This table comes from immunoSEQ multiplex PCR, and its TCRdb copy is limited to in-frame clones, with some not included. This table holds a few hundred thousand clones, 70% to 90% found once. Sequencing input: peripheral blood. The origin of the receptors is a woman in her sixties or seventies with acute or convalescent COVID-19.

The chain has TRBV5-1 and TRBJ1-4; D ambiguous. The CDR3 covers 15 residues. CDR1 is SGHRS, CDR2 YFSETQ, per germline. Deletions cut 4 bases from V and 8 bases from J, with 18 bases between. CDR3 in amino acids: CASSQNTADIEKLFF. As DNA, the CDR3 is TGCGCCAGCAGCCAAAATACAGCCGATATAGAAAAACTGTTTTTT.

This chain joins TRBV29-1 and TRBJ2-6, with TRBD1 identical over 7 bases. Looked up from germline, CDR1 is SQVTM and CDR2 is ANQGSEA. The V and J ends lost 5 bases and 4 bases, in that order; junction bases with no gene match: 5. This CDR3 spans 14 amino acids. The CDR3 loop is CSVQGESGANVLTF. The CDR3 region has the DNA TGCAGCGTTCAGGGGGAGTCCGGGGCCAACGTCCTGACTTTC.

This chain joins TRBV28 and TRBJ1-2; no firm D call. The CDR3 sequence is 11 residues long. Trimming shortened V by 3 bases and J by 8 bases, and 7 bases separated the two germline ends. Germline V gene lookup returns CDR1 MDHEN and CDR2 SYDVKM. The CDR3 loop is CASSFAMGYTF. Here the CDR3 DNA reads TGTGCCAGCAGTTTCGCGATGGGCTACACCTTC.